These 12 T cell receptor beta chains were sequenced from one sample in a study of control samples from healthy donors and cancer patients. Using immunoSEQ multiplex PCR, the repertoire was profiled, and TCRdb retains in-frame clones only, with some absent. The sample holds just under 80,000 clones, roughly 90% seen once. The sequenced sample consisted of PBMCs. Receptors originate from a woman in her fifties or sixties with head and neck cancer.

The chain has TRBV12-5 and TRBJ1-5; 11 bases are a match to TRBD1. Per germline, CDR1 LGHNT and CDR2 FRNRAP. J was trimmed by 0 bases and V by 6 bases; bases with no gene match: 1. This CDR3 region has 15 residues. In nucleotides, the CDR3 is TGTGCTAGTGGGGGACAGGGGGGTAGCAATCAGCCCCAGCATTTT. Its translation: CASGGQGGSNQPQHF.

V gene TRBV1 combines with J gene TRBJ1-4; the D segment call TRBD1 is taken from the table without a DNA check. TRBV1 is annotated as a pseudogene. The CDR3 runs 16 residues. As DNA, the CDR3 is TGCACCAGCAGCCAAGCCGGGACAGGGGGGAAAGAAAAACTGTTTTTT. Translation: CTSSQAGTGGKEKLFF.

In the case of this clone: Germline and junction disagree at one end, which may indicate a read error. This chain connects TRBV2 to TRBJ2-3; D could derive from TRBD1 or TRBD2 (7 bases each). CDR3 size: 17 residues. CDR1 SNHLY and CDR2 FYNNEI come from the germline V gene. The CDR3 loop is CASHPGGAIWGTDTQYF. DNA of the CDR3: TGTGCCAGTCACCCAGGGGGGGCAATATGGGGCACGGATACGCAGTATTTT.

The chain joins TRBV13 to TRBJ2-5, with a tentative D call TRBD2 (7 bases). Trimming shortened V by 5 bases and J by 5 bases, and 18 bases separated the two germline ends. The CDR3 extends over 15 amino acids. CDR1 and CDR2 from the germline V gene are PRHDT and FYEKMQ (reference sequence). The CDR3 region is CASSSRQGRGETQYF. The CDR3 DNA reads TGTGCCAGCAGCAGCCGTCAGGGGAGGGGCGAGACCCAGTACTTC.

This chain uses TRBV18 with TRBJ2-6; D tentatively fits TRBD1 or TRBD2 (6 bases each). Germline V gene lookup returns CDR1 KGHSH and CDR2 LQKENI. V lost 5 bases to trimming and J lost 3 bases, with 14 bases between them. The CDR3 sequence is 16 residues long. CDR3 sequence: CASSSGEVLGANVLTF. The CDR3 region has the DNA TGTGCCAGCTCATCAGGGGAGGTGCTTGGGGCCAACGTCCTGACTTTC.

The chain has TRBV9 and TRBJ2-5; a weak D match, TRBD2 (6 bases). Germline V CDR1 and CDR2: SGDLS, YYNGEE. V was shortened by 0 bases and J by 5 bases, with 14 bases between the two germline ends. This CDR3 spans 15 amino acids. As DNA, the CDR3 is TGTGCCAGCAGCGTAGCTACTAGCCGGGGTGAGACCCAGTACTTC. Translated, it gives CASSVATSRGETQYF.

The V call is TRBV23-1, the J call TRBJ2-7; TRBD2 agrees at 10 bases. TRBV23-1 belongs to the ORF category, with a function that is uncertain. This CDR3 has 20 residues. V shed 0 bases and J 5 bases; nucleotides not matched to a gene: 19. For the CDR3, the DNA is TGCGCCAGCAGTCAATCGGGGGCCGCGGAGCGGGAGGGTCCCCCCCACGAGCAGTACTTC. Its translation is CASSQSGAAEREGPPHEQYF.

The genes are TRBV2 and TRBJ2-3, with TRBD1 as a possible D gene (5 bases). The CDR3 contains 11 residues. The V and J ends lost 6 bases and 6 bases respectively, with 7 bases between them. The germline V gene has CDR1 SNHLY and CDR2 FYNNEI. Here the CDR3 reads CASRQGDTQYF. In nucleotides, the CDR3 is TGTGCCAGCAGGCAGGGCGATACGCAGTATTTT.

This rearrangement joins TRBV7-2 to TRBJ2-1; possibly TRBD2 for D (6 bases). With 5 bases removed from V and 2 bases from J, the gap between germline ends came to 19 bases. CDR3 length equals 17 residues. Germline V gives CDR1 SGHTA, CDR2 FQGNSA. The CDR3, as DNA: TGTGCCAGCAGCCCCCAAGCGGGCCTGACCACCTACAATGAGCAGTTCTTC. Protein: CASSPQAGLTTYNEQFF.

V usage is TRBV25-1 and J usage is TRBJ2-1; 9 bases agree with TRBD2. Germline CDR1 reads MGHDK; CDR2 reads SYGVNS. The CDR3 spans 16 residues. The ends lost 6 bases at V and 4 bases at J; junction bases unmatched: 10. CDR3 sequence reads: CASSEMSSGKYNEQFF. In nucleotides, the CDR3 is TGTGCCAGCAGCGAGATGTCTAGCGGGAAATACAATGAGCAGTTCTTC.

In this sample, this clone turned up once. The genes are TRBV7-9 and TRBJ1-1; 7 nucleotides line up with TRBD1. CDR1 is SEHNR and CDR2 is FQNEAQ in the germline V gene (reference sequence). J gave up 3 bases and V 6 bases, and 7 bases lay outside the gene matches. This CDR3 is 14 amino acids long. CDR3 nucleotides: TGTGCCAGCAGTCGGAGACAGGGAGACACTGAAGCTTTCTTT. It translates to CASSRRQGDTEAFF.

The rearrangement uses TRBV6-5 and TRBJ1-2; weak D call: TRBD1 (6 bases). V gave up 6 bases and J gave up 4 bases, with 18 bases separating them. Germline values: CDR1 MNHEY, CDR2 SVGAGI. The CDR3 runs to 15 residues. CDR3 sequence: CASRPGGGLVYGYTF. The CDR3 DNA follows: TGTGCCAGCAGACCCGGGGGGGGGCTCGTCTATGGCTACACCTTC.